This T cell receptor beta chain was recovered during a study of vaccination effects on CD4 cells after COVID-19. Once cultured for 10 days, the cells underwent separation to obtain CD4+ T cells. Turning to this clone: Its specificity is unknown.

Only in-frame clones appear in the TCRdb table, and some are missing; sequencing was by immunoSEQ multiplex PCR. Of roughly 40,000 clones in the sample, around 67% were seen once. Trimming removed 0 bases from V and 8 bases from J, with 8 bases in between. Germline V gives CDR1 GTSNPN, CDR2 SVGIG (reference sequence). The CDR3 is 12 amino acids. The sequencing here drew on CD4+ T cells from PBMCs cultured without peptide, taken before COVID-19 vaccination. J is TRBJ1-3 and V is TRBV30; D gene unclear. The TCR originated in a human donor who received a COVID-19 vaccine. DNA for the CDR3: TGTGCCTGGAGTGTGTCTGGGGACACCATATATTTT. Amino acid sequence: CAWSVSGDTIYF.